Detailed here is one T cell receptor beta chain. The method was immunoSEQ multiplex PCR; TCRdb's version includes in-frame clones alone and lacks a portion of them. The sample holds around 300,000 clones, around nine tenths seen once. Germline CDR1 SGHRS, CDR2 YFSETQ. The CDR3 is made up of 15 amino acids. V was clipped by 1 base and J by 4 bases; unmatched bases: 6. Living in 24 US areas, the participants were between about 18 and 100 years of age. Before being deemed recovered, Cohort 3 donors had two negative PCRs, clearance, or symptom resolution. The data stem from a study of blood T cell repertoires in COVID-19. In the study overall: Sites across the United States, Italy and Spain contributed samples from acute and convalescent COVID-19. The cDNA or gDNA used as material had been derived from T cells, B-cell-depleted T cells, or PBMCs.

This sequence originates from a woman between 18 and 30 years old who had recovered from COVID-19. The specimen sequenced was PBMCs or T cells enriched from blood (not recorded which). This rearrangement joins TRBV5-1 to TRBJ2-5; TRBD2 agrees at 8 bases. In DNA form, the CDR3 reads TGCGCCAGCAGCTTGTACGGGAGGGCCAGAGAGACCCAGTACTTC. Translated, it gives CASSLYGRARETQYF.